The present T cell receptor beta chain was sequenced within a study of blood T cell repertoires in COVID-19. Assay: immunoSEQ multiplex PCR; the TCRdb copy retains only in-frame clones and omits some. The sample includes more than 110,000 clones, approximately 85% of them seen just once. This clone was seen a single time. CDR3 length equals 13 residues. Germline trimming cut 0 bases from V and 8 bases from J; bases unmatched to any gene: 4. Germline V gives CDR1 SGHRS, CDR2 YFSETQ. This sequence joins TRBV5-1 and TRBJ1-2, with TRBD1 matching 7 bases. Sample: peripheral blood. The receptor's source is a woman older than 75 with acute or convalescent COVID-19. The CDR3 nucleotides read TGCGCCAGCAGCTTGGTTACAGGGGAGGGCTACACCTTC. Translated: CASSLVTGEGYTF.